This TCR beta chain was recorded in a study of shared clonotypes between healthy human individuals. Study information: Three plates were used per donor for CD4 naive, three for CD4 memory, two for CD8 naive and one for CD8 memory. Notes on the study in general: In contrast to clonotypes shared by all four donors, non-shared clonotypes had lower generation probabilities. In having few donors, the study represented limited genetic and exposure-history diversity.

Assay: immunoSEQ multiplex PCR; the TCRdb copy retains only in-frame clones and omits some. The data contain 1.4 million or so clones, 98% of them singletons. Germline V lookup: CDR1 MNHEY, CDR2 SVGAGI. CDR3 length: 15 residues. V was shortened by 10 bases and J by 3 bases, with 19 bases between the two germline ends. Splitting the CD4+ cells yielded a CD45RA+ naive subset and a CD45RA-negative memory subset. Concerning this clone itself: As yet, its antigen is unknown.

The V and J genes are TRBV6-5 and TRBJ1-5; D ambiguous. The sample taken for sequencing was naive CD4+ T cells sorted from blood. Regarding subset: CD45RA+ positively selected. The receptor's source is a man aged 25 to 40 in good health. The CDR3 is CATRASRAINQPQHF. In DNA form, the CDR3 reads TGTGCCACCAGAGCGAGTAGGGCTATCAATCAGCCCCAGCATTTT.